These 5 T cell receptor beta chains were all obtained from the same sample, sequenced in a study of T-cell memory formation after mild COVID-19. MiXCR, applied by TCRdb to the 5' RACE reads, yields one record per CDR3 protein. The sample has around 250,000 distinct CDR3 sequences, around 15% seen once. The specimen sequenced was PBMCs or a T cell subset sorted from them (not recorded which). The receptor set was obtained from a man younger than 30 who had mild COVID-19 (a few samples of this study predate the infection). Cell type and time point are not known.

A few counts support this clonotype. This sequence joins TRBV5-1 and TRBJ2-3; tentative D call: TRBD1 (6 bases). CDR3 length: 15 amino acids. V was trimmed by 5 bases and J by 2 bases, leaving 15 bases between them. Germline CDR1 reads SGHRS; CDR2 reads YFSETQ. The CDR3 sequence is CASRDLGQSTDTQYF. Written as DNA, the CDR3 is TGCGCCAGCAGGGACCTAGGACAGTCCACAGATACGCAGTATTTT. Full variable domain (rest looked up from reference TRBV5-1 and TRBJ2-3): KAGVTQTPRYLIKTRGQQVTLSCSPISGHRSVSWYQQTPGQGLQFLFEYFSETQRNKGNFPGRFSGRQFSNSRSEMNVSTLELGDSALYLCASRDLGQSTDTQYFGPGTRLTVL.

This clonotype was detected ten times or more. This chain joins TRBV5-1 and TRBJ1-6, with D possibly matching TRBD1 (5 bases). The CDR3 is made up of 14 amino acids. Per the germline V gene, CDR1 is SGHRS and CDR2 is YFSETQ. Trimming shortened V by 0 bases and J by 8 bases, and 9 bases separated the two germline ends. The CDR3 nucleotides are TGCGCCAGCAGCTTGGAGGGGAAGGATTCACCCCTCCACTTT. Its protein product is CASSLEGKDSPLHF.

This clonotype has at least ten counts. This rearrangement joins TRBV7-2 to TRBJ2-3, with 13 nucleotides matching TRBD2. The CDR3 has 18 amino acids. CDR1 is SGHTA and CDR2 is FQGNSA in the germline V gene. V shed 5 bases and J 2 bases; nucleotides not matched to a gene: 10. The chain's CDR3 is CASSHWTSGGLLTDTQYF. The CDR3 DNA reads TGTGCCAGCAGCCATTGGACTAGCGGGGGCCTCCTCACAGATACGCAGTATTTT.

The rearrangement uses TRBV11-2 and TRBJ2-6, with D hard to call. The CDR3 has 14 amino acids. Germline CDR1 reads SGHAT; CDR2 reads FQNNGV. Trimming took 7 bases from V and 0 from J, leaving 7 bases between them. CDR3 DNA sequence: TGTGCCAGCATTGGGGTCTCTGGGGCCAACGTCCTGACTTTC. Its protein product is CASIGVSGANVLTF.

The chain is built from TRBV29-1 and TRBJ2-5, with D unresolved. The CDR3 sequence is 12 residues long. Germline V CDR1 and CDR2: SQVTM, ANQGSEA. Trimming cost V 3 bases and J 0 bases, with 5 bases left between them. In nucleotides, the CDR3 is TGCAGCGTTGATACAAACCAAGAGACCCAGTACTTC. Translating gives CSVDTNQETQYF. The whole variable domain, filled in from reference TRBV29-1 and TRBJ2-5, reads SAVISQKPSRDICQRGTSLTIQCQVDSQVTMMFWYRQQPGQSLTLIATANQGSEATYESGFVIDKFPISRPNLTFSTLTVSNMSPEDSSIYLCSVDTNQETQYFGPGTRLLVL.